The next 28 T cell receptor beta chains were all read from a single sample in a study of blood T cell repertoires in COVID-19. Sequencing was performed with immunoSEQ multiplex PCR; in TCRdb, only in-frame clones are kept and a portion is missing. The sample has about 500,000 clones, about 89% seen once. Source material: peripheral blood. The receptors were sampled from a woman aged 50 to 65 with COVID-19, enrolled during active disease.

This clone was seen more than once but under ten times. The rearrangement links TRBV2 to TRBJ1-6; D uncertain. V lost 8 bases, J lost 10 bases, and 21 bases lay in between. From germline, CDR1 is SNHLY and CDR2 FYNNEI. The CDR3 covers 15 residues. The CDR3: CASGRAPGSGSPLHF. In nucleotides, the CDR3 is TGTGCCAGCGGTAGGGCCCCCGGGAGTGGGTCACCCCTCCACTTT.

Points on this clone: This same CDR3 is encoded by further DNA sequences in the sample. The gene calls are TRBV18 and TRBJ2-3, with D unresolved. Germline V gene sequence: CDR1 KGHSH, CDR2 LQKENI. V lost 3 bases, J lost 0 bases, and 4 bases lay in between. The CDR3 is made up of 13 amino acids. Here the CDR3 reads CASSPQSTDTQYF. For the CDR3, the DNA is TGTGCCAGCTCACCTCAAAGCACAGATACGCAGTATTTT.

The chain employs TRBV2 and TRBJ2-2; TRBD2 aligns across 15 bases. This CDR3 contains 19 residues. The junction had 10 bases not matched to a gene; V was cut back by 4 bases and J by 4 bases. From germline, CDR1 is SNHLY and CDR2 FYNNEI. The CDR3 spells CASSGPRTSGGARTGELFF. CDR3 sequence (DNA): TGTGCCAGCAGTGGCCCCCGGACTAGCGGGGGGGCGCGCACCGGGGAGCTGTTTTTT. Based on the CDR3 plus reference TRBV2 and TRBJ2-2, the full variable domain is EPEVTQTPSHQVTQMGQEVILRCVPISNHLYFYWYRQILGQKVEFLVSFYNNEISEKSEIFDDQFSVERPDGSNFTLKIRSTKLEDSAMYFCASSGPRTSGGARTGELFFGEGSRLTVL.

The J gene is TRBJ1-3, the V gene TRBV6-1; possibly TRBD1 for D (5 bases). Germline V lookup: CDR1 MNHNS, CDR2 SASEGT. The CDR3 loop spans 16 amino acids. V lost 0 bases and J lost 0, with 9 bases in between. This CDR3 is CASSEAEQVSGNTIYF. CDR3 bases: TGTGCCAGCAGTGAAGCAGAACAGGTCTCTGGAAACACCATATATTTT.

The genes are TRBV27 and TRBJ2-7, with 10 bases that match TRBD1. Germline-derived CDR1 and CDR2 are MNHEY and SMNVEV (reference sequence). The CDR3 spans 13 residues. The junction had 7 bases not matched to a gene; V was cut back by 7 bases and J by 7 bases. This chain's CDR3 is CASIPTGGDEQYF. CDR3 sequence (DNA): TGTGCCAGCATTCCGACAGGGGGCGATGAGCAGTACTTC.

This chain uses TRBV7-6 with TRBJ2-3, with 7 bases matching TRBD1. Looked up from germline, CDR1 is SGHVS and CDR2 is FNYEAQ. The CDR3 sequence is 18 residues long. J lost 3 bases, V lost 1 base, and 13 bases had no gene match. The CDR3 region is CASSLEGPTGVGTDTQYF. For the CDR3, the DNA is TGTGCCAGCAGCTTAGAGGGCCCAACAGGGGTGGGGACAGATACGCAGTATTTT.

CDR3 DNA sequence: TGCGCCAGCAGCGAACAATTCATGAACACTGAAGCTTTCTTT. It codes for CASSEQFMNTEAFF. This sequence joins TRBV5-1 and TRBJ1-1; D gene ambiguous. In germline, CDR1 is SGHRS, CDR2 YFSETQ. With 4 bases removed from V and 0 bases from J, the gap between germline ends came to 10 bases. This CDR3 region has 14 residues. The full variable domain, its missing parts supplied by reference TRBV5-1 and TRBJ1-1, is KAGVTQTPRYLIKTRGQQVTLSCSPISGHRSVSWYQQTPGQGLQFLFEYFSETQRNKGNFPGRFSGRQFSNSRSEMNVSTLELGDSALYLCASSEQFMNTEAFFGQGTRLTVV.

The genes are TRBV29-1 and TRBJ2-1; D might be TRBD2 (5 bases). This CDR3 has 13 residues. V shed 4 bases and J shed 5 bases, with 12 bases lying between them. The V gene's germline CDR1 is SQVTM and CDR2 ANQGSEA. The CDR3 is CSVARSTNNEQFF. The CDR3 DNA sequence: TGCAGCGTTGCCCGGTCGACTAACAATGAGCAGTTCTTC.

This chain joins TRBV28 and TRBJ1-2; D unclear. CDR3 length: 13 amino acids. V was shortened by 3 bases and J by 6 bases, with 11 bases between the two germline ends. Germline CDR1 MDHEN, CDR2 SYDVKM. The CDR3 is CASSFRDLNGYTF. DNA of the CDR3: TGTGCCAGCAGTTTCCGGGATTTGAATGGCTACACCTTC.

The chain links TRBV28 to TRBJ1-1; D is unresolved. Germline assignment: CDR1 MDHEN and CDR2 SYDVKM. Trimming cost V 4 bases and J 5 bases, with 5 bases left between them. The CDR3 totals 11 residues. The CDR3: CASSWETEAFF. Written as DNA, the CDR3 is TGTGCCAGCAGTTGGGAGACTGAAGCTTTCTTT.

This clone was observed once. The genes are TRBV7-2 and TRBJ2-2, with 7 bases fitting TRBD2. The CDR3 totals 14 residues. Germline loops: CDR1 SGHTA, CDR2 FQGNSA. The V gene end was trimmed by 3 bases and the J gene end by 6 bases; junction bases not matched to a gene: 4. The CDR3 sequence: CASSLDGLAGELFF. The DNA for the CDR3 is TGTGCCAGCAGCTTGGACGGACTAGCCGGGGAGCTGTTTTTT. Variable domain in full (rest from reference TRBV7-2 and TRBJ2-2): GAGVSQSPSNKVTEKGKDVELRCDPISGHTALYWYRQSLGQGLEFLIYFQGNSAPDKSGLPSDRFSAERTGGSVSTLTIQRTQQEDSAVYLCASSLDGLAGELFFGEGSRLTVL.

CDR3 nucleotides: TGCAGCGTCTTCGGTTCCCTCTCTTCCCAAGAGACCCAGTACTTC. This gives the protein CSVFGSLSSQETQYF. The chain employs TRBV29-1 and TRBJ2-5; D unresolved. The CDR3 consists of 15 residues. The germline gives CDR1 SQVTM, CDR2 ANQGSEA. Between the trimmed V and J ends, which lost 6 bases and 1 base, there was a span of 18 bases.

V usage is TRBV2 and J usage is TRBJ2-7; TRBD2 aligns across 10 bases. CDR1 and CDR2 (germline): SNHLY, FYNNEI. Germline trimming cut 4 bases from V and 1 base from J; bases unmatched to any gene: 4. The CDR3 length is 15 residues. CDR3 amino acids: CASSGPAGGSYEQYF. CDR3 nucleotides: TGTGCCAGCAGTGGGCCAGCGGGGGGGTCCTACGAGCAGTACTTC.

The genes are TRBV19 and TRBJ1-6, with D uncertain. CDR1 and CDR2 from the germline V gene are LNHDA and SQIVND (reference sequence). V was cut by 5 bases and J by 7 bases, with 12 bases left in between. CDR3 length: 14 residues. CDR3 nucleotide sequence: TGTGCCAGTAGTTCCACTACACCAAATTCACCCCTCCACTTT. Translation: CASSSTTPNSPLHF.

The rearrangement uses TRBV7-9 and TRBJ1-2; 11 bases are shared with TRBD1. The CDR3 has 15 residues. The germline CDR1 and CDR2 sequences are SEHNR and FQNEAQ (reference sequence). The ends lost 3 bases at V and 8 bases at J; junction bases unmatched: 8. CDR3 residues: CASSFPGQGVRGYTF. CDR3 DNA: TGTGCCAGCAGCTTCCCGGGACAGGGGGTTCGGGGCTACACCTTC.

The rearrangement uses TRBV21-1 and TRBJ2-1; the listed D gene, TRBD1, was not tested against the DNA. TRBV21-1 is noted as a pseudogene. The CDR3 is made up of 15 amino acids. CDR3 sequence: CASSKRQGNCSEQFF. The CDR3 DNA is TGTGCCAGCAGCAAAAGACAGGGTAATTGTAGTGAGCAGTTCTTC.

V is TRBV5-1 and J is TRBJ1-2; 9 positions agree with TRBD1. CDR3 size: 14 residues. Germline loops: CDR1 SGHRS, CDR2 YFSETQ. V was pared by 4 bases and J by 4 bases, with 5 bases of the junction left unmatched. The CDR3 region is CASSAGQGSYGYTF. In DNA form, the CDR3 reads TGCGCCAGCAGCGCGGGACAGGGTAGCTATGGCTACACCTTC.

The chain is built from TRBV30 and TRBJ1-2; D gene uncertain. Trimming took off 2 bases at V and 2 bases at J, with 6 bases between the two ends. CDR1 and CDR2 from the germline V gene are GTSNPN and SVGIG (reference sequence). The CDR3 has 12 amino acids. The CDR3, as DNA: TGTGCCTGGAGTAGCGAGAACTATGGCTACACCTTC. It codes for CAWSSENYGYTF.

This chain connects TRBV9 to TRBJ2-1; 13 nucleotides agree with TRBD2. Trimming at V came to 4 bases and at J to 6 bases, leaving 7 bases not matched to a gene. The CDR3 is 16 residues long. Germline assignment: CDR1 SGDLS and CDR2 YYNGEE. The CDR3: CASSPGLAGDSNEQFF. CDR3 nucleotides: TGTGCCAGCAGCCCCGGACTAGCGGGGGATTCCAATGAGCAGTTCTTC. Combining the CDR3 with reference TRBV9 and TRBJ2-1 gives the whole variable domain DSGVTQTPKHLITATGQRVTLRCSPRSGDLSVYWYQQSLDQGLQFLIQYYNGEERAKGNILERFSAQQFPDLHSELNLSSLELGDSALYFCASSPGLAGDSNEQFFGPGTRLTVL.

The DNA of the CDR3 is TGTGCCAGCGGCCAAGGAGGTGGAAACACCATATATTTT. Translated, it gives CASGQGGGNTIYF. The chain has TRBV6-5 and TRBJ1-3, with unresolved D. The CDR3 is made up of 13 amino acids. Trimming took off 8 bases at V and 3 bases at J, with 11 bases between the two ends. CDR1 is MNHEY and CDR2 is SVGAGI in the germline V gene.

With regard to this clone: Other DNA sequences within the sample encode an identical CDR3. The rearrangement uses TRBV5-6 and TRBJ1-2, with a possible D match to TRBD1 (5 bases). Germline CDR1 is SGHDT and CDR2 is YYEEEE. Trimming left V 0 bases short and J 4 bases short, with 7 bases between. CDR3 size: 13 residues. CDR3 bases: TGTGCCAGCAGCTTGGGACAGAGCTATGGCTACACCTTC. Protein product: CASSLGQSYGYTF.

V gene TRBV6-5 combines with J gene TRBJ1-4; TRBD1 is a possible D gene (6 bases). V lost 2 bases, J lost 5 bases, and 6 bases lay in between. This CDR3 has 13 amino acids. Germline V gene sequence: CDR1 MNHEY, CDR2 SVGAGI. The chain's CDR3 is CASSYRGNEKLFF. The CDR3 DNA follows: TGTGCCAGCAGTTACAGGGGGAATGAAAAACTGTTTTTT.

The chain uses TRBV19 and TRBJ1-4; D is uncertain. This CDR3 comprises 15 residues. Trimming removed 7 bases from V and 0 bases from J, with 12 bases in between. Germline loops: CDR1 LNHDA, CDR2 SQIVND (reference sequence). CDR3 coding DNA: TGTGCCAGTAACGCAGGAGGGTCAACTAATGAAAAACTGTTTTTT. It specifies CASNAGGSTNEKLFF.

This CDR3 reads CASIQGQREDEQFF. DNA of the CDR3: TGTGCCAGCATCCAGGGACAGCGGGAGGATGAGCAGTTCTTC. The chain employs TRBV6-6 and TRBJ2-1, with 9 bases aligning to TRBD2. The CDR3 runs to 14 residues. J was trimmed by 8 bases and V by 7 bases; bases with no gene match: 9. CDR1 and CDR2 from the germline V gene are MNHNY and SVGAGI (reference sequence).

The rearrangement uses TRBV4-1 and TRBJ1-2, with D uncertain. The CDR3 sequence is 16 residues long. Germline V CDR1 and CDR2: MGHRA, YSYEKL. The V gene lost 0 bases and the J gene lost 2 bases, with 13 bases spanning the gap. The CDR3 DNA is TGCGCCAGCAGCCAAGATAGTTACAGTAACAACTATGGCTACACCTTC. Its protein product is CASSQDSYSNNYGYTF.

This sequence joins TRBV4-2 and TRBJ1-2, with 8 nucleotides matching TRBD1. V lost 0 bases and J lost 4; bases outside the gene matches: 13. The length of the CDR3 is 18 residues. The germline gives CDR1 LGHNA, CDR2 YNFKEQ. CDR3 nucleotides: TGTGCCAGCAGCCAAGAAGTCTGGACAGGGCGAGGTAGCTATGGCTACACCTTC. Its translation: CASSQEVWTGRGSYGYTF.

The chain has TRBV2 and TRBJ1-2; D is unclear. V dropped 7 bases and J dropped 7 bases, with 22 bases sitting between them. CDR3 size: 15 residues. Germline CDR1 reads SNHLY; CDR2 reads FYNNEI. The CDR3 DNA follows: TGTGCCAGCAATGAGGTCGCGATAGGAGAGGGTGGCTACACCTTC. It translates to CASNEVAIGEGGYTF.

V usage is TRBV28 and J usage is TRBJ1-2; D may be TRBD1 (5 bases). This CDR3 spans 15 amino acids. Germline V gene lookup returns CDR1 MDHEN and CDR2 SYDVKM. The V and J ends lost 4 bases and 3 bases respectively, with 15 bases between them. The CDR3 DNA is TGTGCCAGCAGTTCACCCTCATACAGGTACTATGGCTACACCTTC. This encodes CASSSPSYRYYGYTF.